This T cell receptor beta chain was sequenced during a study of blood T cell repertoires in COVID-19. Study as a whole: Nucleic acid was either cDNA or gDNA, and it came from T cells, B-cell-depleted T cells, or PBMCs.

The CDR3 has 15 residues. Germline V gene data show CDR1 as MNHEY and CDR2 as SVGAGI. Between the trimmed V and J ends, which lost 6 bases and 1 base, there was a span of 16 bases. Participants spanned ages about 18 to 95 years and resided in roughly 22 US areas. Original processing notes: The authors estimated nucleated cell counts from reference gene primer amplification. Sequencing used immunoSEQ multiplex PCR; TCRdb keeps in-frame clones, though not all of them. The V and J calls and the clone size are those of that table, but D and trimming were determined from the DNA. The repertoire holds approximately 140,000 clones, with 80% to 85% as singletons.

The sequencing input was PBMCs or T cells enriched from blood (not recorded which). The J gene is TRBJ2-7, the V gene TRBV6-5; perhaps TRBD2 as D (6 bases). The TCR was taken from a man between 40 and 49 years old with acute COVID-19. The CDR3, as DNA: TGTGCCAGCAGCCCAGACCGGGACTCTTCCTACGAGCAGTACTTC. Translation: CASSPDRDSSYEQYF.